The T cell receptor (beta chain) described here comes from a study of identical twins. In TCRdb, the 5' RACE reads were re-called with MiXCR into one record per CDR3 protein. The sample yields around 480,000 distinct CDR3 sequences, around an eighth seen once. This clonotype was counted many times. Antigen: not known. General study findings and limits: Interpretation of the results relied on cross-sectional statistical analysis and not on following the same donors. Some out-of-frame alpha sequences were shared by twins, and these showed excess low generation probability. The models systematically underestimated how much out-of-frame TCR alpha was shared in monozygotic twins.

The CDR3 covers 16 residues. Germline values: CDR1 SGHTA, CDR2 FQGNSA. The V and J ends lost 0 bases and 2 bases respectively, with 14 bases between them. The sample was also linked to a second study, of yellow fever vaccine responses in identical twins.

Sample: CD4+ T cells sorted from blood. The rearrangement joins TRBV7-2 to TRBJ2-7, with a weak D call TRBD1 (6 bases). This receptor was identified in a woman aged 18-29 years in good health. DNA for the CDR3: TGTGCCAGCAGCTTAGCTCCGGGACAAAAAACCTACGAGCAGTACTTC. Protein sequence: CASSLAPGQKTYEQYF.